This T cell receptor (beta chain) was recorded in a study of T cell responses to AZD1222 COVID-19 vaccine. Overall study findings and caveats: Only after the peak T cell response were repertoires sampled. Reports say nearly half of spike-specific TCRs go after unmutated variant regions.

Looked up from germline, CDR1 is SGHTS and CDR2 is YDEGEE. The CDR3 runs 14 residues. V lost 7 bases and J 2 bases, leaving 15 bases between the germline ends. Profiling relied on immunoSEQ multiplex PCR, and the TCRdb table lists in-frame clones only, not all of them. The sample includes 85,000 to 90,000 clones, more than 75% of them seen just once. Details on this clone: Its cognate antigen is unknown.

Here the sequenced sample was peripheral blood, taken on day 0 of MenACWY control vaccination. The J gene is TRBJ2-5, the V gene TRBV5-8; no clear D gene. The sequence was obtained from an adult in good health. As DNA, the CDR3 is TGTGCCAGCGGGCCCCTGACTCGACAAGAGACCCAGTACTTC. Protein: CASGPLTRQETQYF.